This T cell receptor beta chain derives from a study of OX40 agonist ivuxolimab in advanced cancers. Study-level information: Subjects had a mean age of around 60 years, with a range of roughly 20 to 80; around 84% were male.

The repertoire was sequenced with immunoSEQ multiplex PCR; TCRdb's copy has only in-frame clones and lacks some. The sample lists approximately 35,000 clones, roughly 77% occurring once. The J segment lost 8 bases and the V segment lost 3 bases, leaving 10 bases of the junction unmatched. This CDR3 contains 15 residues. Germline V CDR1 and CDR2: WSHSY, SAAADI. The V gene is TRBV10-2, the J gene TRBJ1-2, with TRBD1 identical over 9 bases. The sequenced sample was CD4+ or CD8+ T cells sorted from blood, obtained in a trial of the OX40 agonist ivuxolimab. The source of this sequence is an adult with an advanced solid tumor such as melanoma, head and neck, liver or kidney cancer. This chain's CDR3 is CASSDAGGQGRGYTF. In nucleotides, the CDR3 is TGCGCCAGCAGTGATGCGGGGGGACAGGGCAGGGGCTACACCTTC.